The 24 T cell receptor beta chains below come from one sample, sequenced in a study of shared clonotypes between healthy human individuals. Only in-frame clones appear in the TCRdb table, and some are missing; sequencing was by immunoSEQ multiplex PCR. The sample lists a few hundred thousand clones; around three quarters were seen once. Source material: PBMCs. The source is a woman between 40 and 50 years old in good health. Some clones in this sample may be carry-over from other donors' samples.

In this sample, this clone turned up a few times. The rearrangement joins TRBV2 to TRBJ2-7; D might be TRBD2 (6 bases). The germline V and J ends were trimmed by 10 bases and 1 base, with 11 bases remaining between them. The CDR3 has 12 residues. Germline V lookup: CDR1 SNHLY, CDR2 FYNNEI. The CDR3 is CATQRGSYEQYF. The DNA for the CDR3 is TGTGCCACTCAACGGGGGTCCTACGAGCAGTACTTC.

V gene TRBV11-2 combines with J gene TRBJ2-3; the D gene is possibly TRBD2 (5 bases). CDR3 length: 12 amino acids. V was shortened by 3 bases and J by 5 bases, with 6 bases between the two germline ends. From germline, CDR1 is SGHAT and CDR2 FQNNGV. The CDR3 DNA is TGTGCCAGCAGCTTTGGAGGAGATACGCAGTATTTT. It is translated as CASSFGGDTQYF.

This clone was seen only once. This chain uses TRBV7-8 with TRBJ2-1; possibly TRBD1 or TRBD2 for D (5 bases each). This CDR3 region has 14 residues. The ends were cut back, 1 base at V and 9 bases at J, with 13 bases in the middle. From germline, CDR1 is SGHVS and CDR2 FQNEAQ. Here the CDR3 reads CASSLVGARGEQFF. CDR3 bases: TGTGCCAGCAGCTTAGTAGGGGCACGGGGTGAGCAGTTCTTC.

The rearrangement uses TRBV9 and TRBJ2-3; TRBD2 aligns across 11 bases. CDR1 and CDR2 (germline): SGDLS, YYNGEE. Unmatched junction bases numbered 6, after V lost 2 bases and J lost 4 bases. This CDR3 has 16 amino acids. DNA of the CDR3: TGTGCCAGCAGCGTTAGCGGGAGGGCCTGGGCAGATACGCAGTATTTT. The encoded protein is CASSVSGRAWADTQYF.

The sample holds a few counts of this clone. The chain uses TRBV10-3 and TRBJ2-1; D is perhaps TRBD1 or TRBD2 (5 bases each). Germline V CDR1 and CDR2: ENHRY, SYGVKD. Trimming took 10 bases from V and 0 from J, leaving 16 bases between them. The CDR3 loop spans 15 amino acids. The CDR3 nucleotides read TGTGCCACCAACGGGGCCCCCAGCTCCTACAATGAGCAGTTCTTC. Translated: CATNGAPSSYNEQFF.

The chain carries TRBV7-2 and TRBJ2-7, with 7 bases matching TRBD1. This CDR3 region has 12 residues. Trimming cost V 0 bases and J 10 bases; bases outside gene matches: 3. Germline assignment: CDR1 SGHTA and CDR2 FQGNSA. The CDR3 DNA follows: TGTGCCAGCAGCTTAGCGACAGGGTCCCAGTACTTC. Translation gives CASSLATGSQYF.

This clone has a single count. The rearrangement uses TRBV7-3 and TRBJ2-7, with TRBD2 matching 11 bases. Germline values: CDR1 SGHTA, CDR2 FQGTGA. The J segment lost 1 base and the V segment lost 2 bases, leaving 4 bases of the junction unmatched. CDR3 length equals 16 residues. Here the CDR3 DNA reads TGTGCCAGCAGCTTAGGCGGGACTAGCGGATCCTACGAGCAGTACTTC. Protein: CASSLGGTSGSYEQYF.

The genes are TRBV9 and TRBJ2-3, with TRBD1 matching 10 bases. Trimming at V came to 0 bases and at J to 1 base, leaving 2 bases not matched to a gene. Germline CDR1 is SGDLS and CDR2 is YYNGEE. CDR3 length: 16 amino acids. As DNA, the CDR3 is TGTGCCAGCAGCGTAGCTGGACAGGGGGGCACAGATACGCAGTATTTT. It codes for CASSVAGQGGTDTQYF.

The chain couples TRBV11-2 to TRBJ2-1, with D maybe TRBD2 (6 bases). The CDR3 is 15 amino acids. With 3 bases removed from V and 7 bases from J, the gap between germline ends came to 16 bases. CDR1 and CDR2 (germline): SGHAT, FQNNGV. CDR3 coding DNA: TGTGCCAGCAGCTTTCTGGTAGCGGATACAAATGAGCAGTTCTTC. This encodes CASSFLVADTNEQFF.

The rearrangement links TRBV19 to TRBJ2-7; D might be TRBD2 (6 bases). Germline V CDR1 and CDR2: LNHDA, SQIVND (reference sequence). The CDR3 covers 15 residues. V lost 4 bases to trimming and J lost 4 bases, with 17 bases between them. The CDR3 spells CASSTGLLGWYEQYF. Written as DNA, the CDR3 is TGTGCCAGTAGTACGGGACTCCTCGGGTGGTACGAGCAGTACTTC.

The V and J genes are TRBV10-3 and TRBJ1-1; 9 nucleotides match TRBD1. Germline loops: CDR1 ENHRY, CDR2 SYGVKD. Losses at the gene ends were 3 bases for V and 0 bases for J; bases not matched to a gene: 5. The CDR3 is made up of 16 amino acids. CDR3 region: CAISDPGQGMNTEAFF. The CDR3 DNA reads TGTGCCATCAGTGACCCCGGACAGGGGATGAACACTGAAGCTTTCTTT.

V gene TRBV13 combines with J gene TRBJ2-4; D unresolved. The V end lost 5 bases, the J end lost 0 bases, and 8 bases lay between the germline ends. Germline lookup yields CDR1 PRHDT and CDR2 FYEKMQ (reference sequence). The CDR3 totals 14 residues. The CDR3 bases are TGTGCCAGCAGCCGCCGACTAGCCAAAAACATTCAGTACTTC. It specifies CASSRRLAKNIQYF.

The rearrangement links TRBV5-1 to TRBJ1-1; D is perhaps TRBD1 (5 bases). The length of the CDR3 is 16 residues. V was cut by 4 bases and J by 4 bases, with 20 bases left in between. CDR1 is SGHRS, CDR2 YFSETQ, per germline. CDR3 amino acids: CASSQAARGWTTEAFF. The DNA for the CDR3 is TGCGCCAGCAGCCAGGCAGCTCGGGGGTGGACCACTGAAGCTTTCTTT.

This chain links TRBV28 with TRBJ1-1; the D is unclear. The CDR3 runs to 12 residues. Trimming took 0 bases from V and 8 from J, leaving 7 bases between them. Germline lookup yields CDR1 MDHEN and CDR2 SYDVKM. In nucleotides, the CDR3 is TGTGCCAGCAGTTTATGGGCGGACGAAGCTTTCTTT. This gives the protein CASSLWADEAFF.

The V and J genes are TRBV18 and TRBJ2-7; perhaps D is TRBD1 or TRBD2 (5 bases each). The CDR3 extends over 14 amino acids. Germline V gene lookup returns CDR1 KGHSH and CDR2 LQKENI. The germline V and J ends were trimmed by 3 bases and 1 base, with 10 bases remaining between them. The CDR3 is CASSPGTESYEQYF. DNA of the CDR3: TGTGCCAGCTCACCCGGGACCGAGTCCTACGAGCAGTACTTC.

The CDR3 nucleotides are TGTGCCAGCAGCACTCAGACAGGCTACAAAGAGACCCAGTACTTC. Translated, it gives CASSTQTGYKETQYF. The chain has TRBV7-9 and TRBJ2-5; perhaps TRBD1 as D (6 bases). The V and J ends lost 5 bases and 3 bases respectively, with 16 bases between them. The CDR3 length is 15 residues. CDR1 is SEHNR, CDR2 FQNEAQ, per germline (reference sequence).

The chain links TRBV5-6 to TRBJ1-5; D is ambiguous. Looked up from germline, CDR1 is SGHDT and CDR2 is YYEEEE. Between the trimmed V and J ends, which lost 4 bases and 7 bases, there was a span of 9 bases. There are 12 residues in the CDR3. Here the CDR3 DNA reads TGTGCCAGCAGCCTGTTTAGGCAGCCCCAGCATTTT. Its translation is CASSLFRQPQHF.

The chain links TRBV5-4 to TRBJ2-1, with D perhaps TRBD2 (6 bases). The CDR3 totals 15 residues. V was trimmed by 1 base and J by 0 bases, leaving 8 bases between them. CDR1 is SGHNT, CDR2 YYREEE, per germline (reference sequence). Here the CDR3 DNA reads TGTGCCAGCAGCTTGTCGGGGGACTCCTACAATGAGCAGTTCTTC. It yields the protein CASSLSGDSYNEQFF.

CDR3 sequence: CATSGGLAGGLYNEQFF. The CDR3 DNA sequence: TGTGCCACCAGCGGGGGACTAGCGGGAGGTCTCTACAATGAGCAGTTCTTC. This sequence joins TRBV15 and TRBJ2-1; 15 nucleotides agree with TRBD2. V trimming: 5 bases; J trimming: 3 bases; junction bases outside the gene matches: 5. The germline CDR1 and CDR2 sequences are LNHNV and YYDKDF (reference sequence). The CDR3 extends over 17 amino acids.

The chain joins TRBV10-3 to TRBJ2-7; D might be TRBD1 or TRBD2, each matching 5 bases. Trimming left V 10 bases short and J 0 bases short, with 16 bases between. Germline-derived CDR1 and CDR2 are ENHRY and SYGVKD. There are 14 residues in the CDR3. As DNA, the CDR3 is TGTGCCACCCTCCGGGACCGAAGCTCCTACGAGCAGTACTTC. Protein: CATLRDRSSYEQYF.

The rearrangement links TRBV28 to TRBJ2-2; perhaps D is TRBD1 or TRBD2 (6 bases each). The V gene lost 10 bases and the J gene lost 4 bases, with 16 bases spanning the gap. This CDR3 is built from 14 residues. Germline values: CDR1 MDHEN, CDR2 SYDVKM. CDR3 DNA sequence: TGTGCCACCCGAGGGGGAGGAACCACCGGGGAGCTGTTTTTT. Its translation is CATRGGGTTGELFF.

The gene calls are TRBV19 and TRBJ2-6; D may match TRBD1 or TRBD2 (5 bases each). This CDR3 has 21 residues. Trimming stripped 5 bases from V and 0 bases from J, with 26 bases between. Germline CDR1 LNHDA, CDR2 SQIVND (reference sequence). This CDR3 is CASSVFRDPRNPSSGANVLTF. The DNA of the CDR3 is TGTGCCAGTAGTGTCTTTAGGGACCCCAGGAACCCTTCCTCTGGGGCCAACGTCCTGACTTTC.

This sequence joins TRBV2 and TRBJ2-3, with 8 bases aligning to TRBD2. V gave up 8 bases and J gave up 0 bases; unmatched junction bases: 13. This CDR3 contains 17 residues. The germline V gene encodes CDR1 SNHLY and CDR2 FYNNEI. CDR3 DNA: TGTGCCAGCGACCCAGGACTAGCTTGGGTTAGCACAGATACGCAGTATTTT. This gives the protein CASDPGLAWVSTDTQYF.

The chain links TRBV12-5 to TRBJ1-1; 8 bases match TRBD1. V lost 2 bases to trimming and J lost 3 bases; unmatched junction nucleotides: 11. This CDR3 is 17 amino acids long. CDR1 is LGHNT, CDR2 FRNRAP, per germline. CDR3 coding DNA: TGTGCTAGTGGTTTGATCTCGGCAGGGGGCGCGGACACTGAAGCTTTCTTT. It translates to CASGLISAGGADTEAFF.